This TCR beta chain was captured in a study of CDR3 diversity in severe acne. The germline V gene encodes CDR1 SGHVS and CDR2 FNYEAQ. This CDR3 region has 15 residues. Trimming removed 0 bases from V and 0 bases from J, with 8 bases in between. Within the sample, this clonotype is medium-sized. One entry per CDR3 protein, called by TCRdb with MiXCR from the PCR reads. The data contain over 70,000 distinct CDR3 sequences, around 50% of them seen just once; the ten biggest clones take up more than 13%. This TCR came from a male donor in good health, without acne. Sequencing was performed on blood. The chain recombines TRBV7-6 with TRBJ2-5; TRBD2 is a possible D gene (6 bases). This CDR3 is CASSLAGGNQETQYF. The DNA for the CDR3 is TGTGCCAGCAGCTTAGCGGGGGGAAACCAAGAGACCCAGTACTTC.